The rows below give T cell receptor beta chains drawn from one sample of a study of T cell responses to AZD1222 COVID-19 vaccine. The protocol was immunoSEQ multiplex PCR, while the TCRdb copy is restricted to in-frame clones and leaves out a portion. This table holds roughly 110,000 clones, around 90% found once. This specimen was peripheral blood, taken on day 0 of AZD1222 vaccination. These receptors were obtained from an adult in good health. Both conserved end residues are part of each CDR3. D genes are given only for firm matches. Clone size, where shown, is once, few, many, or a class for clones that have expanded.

DNA: TGCGCCAGCAGCTCAACGGGGCAGTCTAATGAAAAACTGTTTTTT
CDR3: CASSSTGQSNEKLFF
size: -
V: TRBV5-1
J: TRBJ1-4
D: -

DNA: TGTGCCAGCAGCTTCGGAGGGACTAGGGGCAATGAGCAGTTCTTC
CDR3: CASSFGGTRGNEQFF
size: -
V: TRBV11-2
J: TRBJ2-1
D: TRBD2

DNA: TGCGCCAGCAGCCCTCTAGTCGGGGGGATGGACACTGAAGCTTTCTTT
CDR3: CASSPLVGGMDTEAFF
size: -
V: TRBV5-1
J: TRBJ1-1
D: -

DNA: TGCGCCAGCAGTGAGACTGGGGCACGGCAGCCCCAGCATTTT
CDR3: CASSETGARQPQHF
size: -
V: TRBV10-2
J: TRBJ1-5
D: -

DNA: TGCAGCTCGGGGGGAGATTGGAACACTGAAGCTTTCTTT
CDR3: CSSGGDWNTEAFF
size: -
V: TRBV29-1
J: TRBJ1-1
D: -

DNA: TGTGCCAGCAGCTTAGGTGGTAGCGGGAGCCCAACGAACACCGGGGAGCTGTTTTTT
CDR3: CASSLGGSGSPTNTGELFF
size: -
V: TRBV7-2
J: TRBJ2-2
D: TRBD2

DNA: TGTGCCAGCAGTGGGGGAGCGGGAGGCTACAATGAGCAGTTCTTC
CDR3: CASSGGAGGYNEQFF
size: -
V: TRBV7-6
J: TRBJ2-1
D: TRBD2

DNA: TGTGCCAGCAGTGAAGGGGAAGCGGGAGGCAATGAGCAGTTCTTC
CDR3: CASSEGEAGGNEQFF
size: -
V: TRBV6-1
J: TRBJ2-1
D: TRBD2

DNA: TGTGCCAGCAGTTTTCGACAGAACTATGGCTACACCTTC
CDR3: CASSFRQNYGYTF
size: -
V: TRBV6-2/TRBV6-3
J: TRBJ1-2
D: -

DNA: TGTGCCACCCGGCCTGAGCAGTACTTC
CDR3: CATRPEQYF
size: -
V: TRBV27
J: TRBJ2-7
D: -

DNA: TGTGCCAGCAGCTTCCTCACAGGGGACACCTACGAGCAGTACTTC
CDR3: CASSFLTGDTYEQYF
size: -
V: TRBV5-4
J: TRBJ2-7
D: TRBD1

DNA: TGTGCCTGGAGCGAGGACAGGGGGTTTGAAAAACTGTTTTTT
CDR3: CAWSEDRGFEKLFF
size: -
V: TRBV30
J: TRBJ1-4
D: TRBD1

DNA: TGTGCCAGCATTCAGTGGGGCACAGATACGCAGTATTTT
CDR3: CASIQWGTDTQYF
size: -
V: TRBV7-9
J: TRBJ2-3
D: -

DNA: TGTGCCAGCAGCTTAGAATCCGGGACAGGGAACACCGGGGAGCTGTTTTTT
CDR3: CASSLESGTGNTGELFF
size: -
V: TRBV11-3
J: TRBJ2-2
D: TRBD1

DNA: TGTGCCAGCTCACTCGGCACGAACACCGGGGAGCTGTTTTTT
CDR3: CASSLGTNTGELFF
size: once
V: TRBV18
J: TRBJ2-2
D: -

DNA: TGTGCCAGCAGCTTACCGGGGGTAAAAGGCTACACCTTC
CDR3: CASSLPGVKGYTF
size: -
V: TRBV11-1
J: TRBJ1-2
D: -

DNA: TGTGCCAGCAGTTCTGAAACGGGACTCGGACGTGGCGAGCAGTACTTC
CDR3: CASSSETGLGRGEQYF
size: -
V: TRBV28
J: TRBJ2-7
D: -

DNA: TGTGCCAGCAGCCTCGGTCTTTCGGGTTCACCCCTCCACTTT
CDR3: CASSLGLSGSPLHF
size: -
V: TRBV7-2
J: TRBJ1-6
D: -

DNA: TGTGCCAGCACCGAGTTTGCGGGAGTAGGCAATGAGCAGTTCTTC
CDR3: CASTEFAGVGNEQFF
size: -
V: TRBV9
J: TRBJ2-1
D: TRBD2

DNA: TGTGCCAGCAGTTACTCGACTCCGGGGGAGACCCAGTACTTC
CDR3: CASSYSTPGETQYF
size: -
V: TRBV6-2/TRBV6-3
J: TRBJ2-5
D: -

DNA: TGTGCCACCAGCATACCGAGGGGGGGAGTTGAAAAACTGTTTTTT
CDR3: CATSIPRGGVEKLFF
size: -
V: TRBV15
J: TRBJ1-4
D: -

DNA: TGTGCCAGCAGCCACAAGGTACCCCTCCCTGGAAACACCATATATTTT
CDR3: CASSHKVPLPGNTIYF
size: few
V: TRBV7-9
J: TRBJ1-3
D: -

DNA: TGTGCCAGCAGTCGACCTCAGAATTCACCCCTCCACTTT
CDR3: CASSRPQNSPLHF
size: -
V: TRBV12-3/TRBV12-4
J: TRBJ1-6
D: -

DNA: TGTGCCAGCAGCCCGGGGACTAGCGGGAAGCAGTTCTTC
CDR3: CASSPGTSGKQFF
size: -
V: TRBV7-2
J: TRBJ2-1
D: TRBD2

DNA: TGTGCCAGCAGTTCAGGACAGGGCCAGAATCAGCCCCAGCATTTT
CDR3: CASSSGQGQNQPQHF
size: -
V: TRBV6-2/TRBV6-3
J: TRBJ1-5
D: TRBD1

DNA: TGTGCCAGCAGCCGGGACAGGGAAGGCGAGCAGTACTTC
CDR3: CASSRDREGEQYF
size: -
V: TRBV5-4
J: TRBJ2-7
D: TRBD1

DNA: TGCGCCAGCAGCTTGGGGACGGCTGGCAATCAGCCCCAGCATTTT
CDR3: CASSLGTAGNQPQHF
size: few
V: TRBV5-1
J: TRBJ1-5
D: -

DNA: TGTGCCAGCAGTACGGGGACAGGGAGTTTCTACGAGCAGTACTTC
CDR3: CASSTGTGSFYEQYF
size: -
V: TRBV6-2/TRBV6-3
J: TRBJ2-7
D: TRBD1

DNA: TGCGCCAGCAGGTTCCGGACAGGGGATTCCGGGGAGCTGTTTTTT
CDR3: CASRFRTGDSGELFF
size: -
V: TRBV5-1
J: TRBJ2-2
D: TRBD1

DNA: TGTGCCAGCAGCCTAGACAGGAGGTCTAACTATGGCTACACCTTC
CDR3: CASSLDRRSNYGYTF
size: -
V: TRBV3-1/TRBV3-2
J: TRBJ1-2
D: -

DNA: TGTGCCAGCAGCCAAGAAACGGCGGGAGGGCCGCCCGAGCAGTACTTC
CDR3: CASSQETAGGPPEQYF
size: -
V: TRBV3-1/TRBV3-2
J: TRBJ2-7
D: TRBD2

DNA: TGTGCCAGCAGCCAAGGACTAGCGGGAGATACGCAGTATTTT
CDR3: CASSQGLAGDTQYF
size: -
V: TRBV7-6
J: TRBJ2-3
D: TRBD2

DNA: TGTGCCAGCAGCCCCCGACAGCTACTGAACACTGAAGCTTTCTTT
CDR3: CASSPRQLLNTEAFF
size: -
V: TRBV11-3
J: TRBJ1-1
D: -

DNA: TGTGCCAGCAGCTTGGGACTAGCGGGAGTGAAAGATACGCAGTATTTT
CDR3: CASSLGLAGVKDTQYF
size: -
V: TRBV7-2
J: TRBJ2-3
D: TRBD2

DNA: TGTGCCAGCAGCCAAGACAGTAGTGTCTCTGGGGCCAACGTCCTGACTTTC
CDR3: CASSQDSSVSGANVLTF
size: -
V: TRBV3-1/TRBV3-2
J: TRBJ2-6
D: -

DNA: TGTGCCAGCAGCCAGGGGATGACGAGCAACTCTGGAAACACCATATATTTT
CDR3: CASSQGMTSNSGNTIYF
size: -
V: TRBV4-2
J: TRBJ1-3
D: -

DNA: TGCGCCAGCAGCCCTGACGGGGAAAAAACCGAGCATTTT
CDR3: CASSPDGEKTEHF
size: -
V: TRBV5-1
J: TRBJ1-5
D: -

DNA: TGTGCCAGCAGCCCCTCGGTGGGGGGGGAAAGGGAGACCCAGTACTTC
CDR3: CASSPSVGGERETQYF
size: -
V: TRBV7-7
J: TRBJ2-5
D: TRBD2

DNA: TGCGCCAGCAGCCAAGCGATTAGCGGCAGCTACGAGCAGTACTTC
CDR3: CASSQAISGSYEQYF
size: -
V: TRBV4-3
J: TRBJ2-7
D: -

DNA: TGTGCCAGTAGTATGAAAAAGAACACTGAAGCTTTCTTT
CDR3: CASSMKKNTEAFF
size: -
V: TRBV19
J: TRBJ1-1
D: -

DNA: TGTGCCAGCTCACGGACAGGAAAATTTAACTATGGCTACACCTTC
CDR3: CASSRTGKFNYGYTF
size: -
V: TRBV18
J: TRBJ1-2
D: TRBD1

DNA: TGTGCTAGTGCCGACTCCGGGACACCAAATCAGCCCCAGCATTTT
CDR3: CASADSGTPNQPQHF
size: -
V: TRBV12-5
J: TRBJ1-5
D: -